This passage covers 5 T cell receptor beta chains from one sample sequenced in a study of blood T cell repertoires in COVID-19. The table came from immunoSEQ multiplex PCR; TCRdb's copy has only in-frame clones and leaves some out. The table has about 120,000 clones, around 88% seen once. Sequencing was carried out using peripheral blood. The receptor set was obtained from a woman aged 50 to 60 with active or convalescent COVID-19.

The chain has TRBV3-1 (or the pseudogene TRBV3-2) and TRBJ2-3; 8 positions match TRBD2. In germline, CDR1 is LGHDT, CDR2 YNNKEL (reference sequence). The CDR3 has 17 residues. The V and J ends lost 0 bases and 4 bases, in that order; junction bases with no gene match: 9. CDR3 sequence reads: CASSQDPPGGPSDTQYF. The CDR3 DNA follows: TGTGCCAGCAGCCAAGATCCTCCGGGAGGGCCTTCAGATACGCAGTATTTT.

This chain joins TRBV29-1 and TRBJ2-7; TRBD1 might be the D (6 bases). The CDR3 runs 15 residues. V was clipped by 1 base and J by 4 bases, with 17 bases between them. Germline CDR1 reads SQVTM; CDR2 reads ANQGSEA. The CDR3 region is CSVEGYPGALYEQYF. CDR3 in DNA: TGCAGCGTTGAAGGGTATCCAGGGGCCCTGTACGAGCAGTACTTC.

This clone was seen once. The chain joins TRBV5-6 to TRBJ2-1, with a possible D match to TRBD2 (6 bases). The germline gives CDR1 SGHDT, CDR2 YYEEEE. V dropped 0 bases and J dropped 9 bases, with 10 bases sitting between them. This CDR3 comprises 13 residues. The CDR3 DNA follows: TGTGCCAGCAGCTTGGGACTAGGAGTTGAGCAGTTCTTC. It specifies CASSLGLGVEQFF.

Written as DNA, the CDR3 is TGTGCCAGCAGCCGGCAGGGGACGTCAGATACGCAGTATTTT. Translation gives CASSRQGTSDTQYF. The genes are TRBV7-9 and TRBJ2-3; perhaps TRBD1 as D (6 bases). Trimming stripped 5 bases from V and 4 bases from J, with 13 bases between. CDR3 size: 14 residues. Germline assignment: CDR1 SEHNR and CDR2 FQNEAQ (reference sequence).

The chain couples TRBV2 to TRBJ2-5; a possible D gene is TRBD1 (6 bases). The CDR3 extends over 14 amino acids. V dropped 6 bases and J dropped 5 bases, with 16 bases sitting between them. The V gene's germline CDR1 is SNHLY and CDR2 FYNNEI. The CDR3 region has the DNA TGTGCCAGCAGCCAGGGGACAACTGGGGAGACCCAGTACTTC. The encoded protein is CASSQGTTGETQYF.